The following is a T cell receptor beta chain sequence with its context. This entry comes from a study of monozygotic twins with inflammatory bowel disease. Germline V CDR1 and CDR2: SGHVS, FQNEAQ. The CDR3 consists of 14 residues. From the 5' RACE reads, TCRdb lists one entry per CDR3 protein and no DNA. The sample has around 370,000 distinct CDR3 sequences, and its top ten clones hold 2.5% to 3%. Material: blood. This TCR was recovered from a human donor with ulcerative colitis or Crohn's disease, or a healthy co-twin of an affected twin (not recorded which). V usage is TRBV7-8 and J usage is TRBJ1-1. The CDR3 loop reads CASSFGPWNTEAFF. Full variable domain (outside the CDR3, taken from reference TRBV7-8 and TRBJ1-1): GAGVSQSPRYKVAKRGQDVALRCDPISGHVSLFWYQQALGQGPEFLTYFQNEAQLDKSGLPSDRFFAERPEGSVSTLKIQRTQQEDSAVYLCASSFGPWNTEAFFGQGTRLTVV.